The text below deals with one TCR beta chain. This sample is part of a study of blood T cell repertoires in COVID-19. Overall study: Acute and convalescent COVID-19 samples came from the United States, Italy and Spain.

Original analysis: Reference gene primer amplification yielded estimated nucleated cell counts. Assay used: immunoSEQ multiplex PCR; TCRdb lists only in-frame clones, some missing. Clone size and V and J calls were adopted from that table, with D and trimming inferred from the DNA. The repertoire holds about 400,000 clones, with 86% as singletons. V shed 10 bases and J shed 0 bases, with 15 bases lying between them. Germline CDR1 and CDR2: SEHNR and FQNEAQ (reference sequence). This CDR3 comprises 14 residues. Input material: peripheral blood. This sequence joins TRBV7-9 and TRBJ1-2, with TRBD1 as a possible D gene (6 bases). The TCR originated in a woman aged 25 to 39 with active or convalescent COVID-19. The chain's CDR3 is CATGGPGTNYGYTF. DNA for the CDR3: TGTGCCACGGGGGGCCCAGGGACTAACTATGGCTACACCTTC.